A single sample is the source of the 29 T cell receptor beta chains below, sequenced in a study of beta chain features in type 1 diabetes. Study-level points and caveats: Shortening that was moderate but significant affected the TCRB CDR3s of Type 1 diabetes patients in all four CD4+ subsets.

Investigators reverse transcribed all isolated RNA, so they sequenced expressed TCRB transcripts. Sequencing was performed with immunoSEQ multiplex PCR; in TCRdb, only in-frame clones are kept and a portion is missing. Of approximately 260,000 clones listed, roughly 24% are singletons. No antigen has been identified for these receptors. Sequencing input: naive CD4+ T cells from blood. Source of these receptors: a woman aged 30 to 39 with type 1 diabetes.

This clone was detected a few times. The chain links TRBV28 to TRBJ2-7; D is possibly TRBD2 (5 bases). CDR3 length equals 14 residues. The ends were cut back, 5 bases at V and 4 bases at J, with 15 bases in the middle. Germline CDR1 and CDR2: MDHEN and SYDVKM. The CDR3 DNA reads as TGTGCCAGCAGTCCCCACGGGGAATGGTACGAGCAGTACTTC. This codes for CASSPHGEWYEQYF.

In DNA, the CDR3 is TGTGCCAGCTCCCCCAGGACAGGGTTCGACGAGCAGTACTTC. Amino acids: CASSPRTGFDEQYF. The rearrangement joins TRBV18 to TRBJ2-7; 8 bases agree with TRBD1. This CDR3 is built from 14 residues. V was clipped by 6 bases and J by 5 bases; unmatched bases: 9. Germline V gives CDR1 KGHSH, CDR2 LQKENI. Complete variable domain (other parts from reference TRBV18 and TRBJ2-7): NAGVMQNPRHLVRRRGQEARLRCSPMKGHSHVYWYRQLPEEGLKFMVYLQKENIIDESGMPKERFSAEFPKEGPSILRIQQVVRGDSAAYFCASSPRTGFDEQYFGPGTRLTVT.

The J gene is TRBJ2-7, the V gene TRBV28; 7 nucleotides agree with TRBD1. V shed 6 bases and J 2 bases; nucleotides not matched to a gene: 13. CDR3 length: 16 amino acids. Germline lookup yields CDR1 MDHEN and CDR2 SYDVKM. CDR3 amino acids: CASRGPGTAEAYEQYF. The CDR3 bases are TGTGCCAGCAGGGGACCCGGGACAGCCGAAGCCTACGAGCAGTACTTC.

This clone appeared a few times. The chain has TRBV9 and TRBJ2-7; the D is unclear. Germline CDR1 is SGDLS and CDR2 is YYNGEE. The CDR3 contains 14 residues. Deletions cut 4 bases from V and 0 bases from J, with 11 bases between. The CDR3 here is CASSNPGISYEQYF. CDR3 DNA: TGTGCCAGCAGCAACCCAGGAATCTCCTACGAGCAGTACTTC.

The chain has TRBV6-5 and TRBJ2-7, with TRBD1 matching over 7 bases. The CDR3 is 13 residues long. V gave up 5 bases and J gave up 6 bases; unmatched junction bases: 7. Germline CDR1 is MNHEY and CDR2 is SVGAGI. In DNA form, the CDR3 reads TGTGCCAGCAGTAAGGGGACAGTCCGCGAGCAGTACTTC. This codes for CASSKGTVREQYF.

This chain joins TRBV6-5 and TRBJ2-1, with TRBD2 identical over 8 bases. V was clipped by 7 bases and J by 7 bases; unmatched bases: 6. CDR1 is MNHEY, CDR2 SVGAGI, per germline. CDR3 size: 13 residues. The CDR3 region has the DNA TGTGCCAGCACCCCCGGGAGGGAGAATGAGCAGTTCTTC. Its translation: CASTPGRENEQFF.

The V call is TRBV27, the J call TRBJ2-3; D uncertain. V lost 5 bases and J lost 1, with 4 bases in between. CDR1 is MNHEY and CDR2 is SMNVEV in the germline V gene (reference sequence). There are 12 residues in the CDR3. The DNA for the CDR3 is TGTGCCAGCAGTAGAGGCACAGATACGCAGTATTTT. Its protein is CASSRGTDTQYF.

This clone has more than one count but fewer than ten. V and J are TRBV30 and TRBJ1-4; possible D gene TRBD1, 6 bases. Between the trimmed V and J ends, which lost 0 bases and 12 bases, there was a span of 11 bases. CDR1 is GTSNPN and CDR2 is SVGIG in the germline V gene (reference sequence). There are 12 residues in the CDR3. The CDR3 DNA is TGTGCCTGGAGTGTAAGGCCAGGGGAACTGTTTTTT. Residues: CAWSVRPGELFF.

V and J are TRBV18 and TRBJ2-1; 8 bases are shared with TRBD2. The CDR3 is 16 amino acids. V shed 3 bases and J 10 bases; nucleotides not matched to a gene: 14. Per germline, CDR1 KGHSH and CDR2 LQKENI. The CDR3, as DNA: TGTGCCAGCTCACCCTTACCAGCGGGAGTAAGAGGGGAGCAGTTCTTC. Its translation: CASSPLPAGVRGEQFF.

The chain uses TRBV14 and TRBJ2-1; D might be TRBD1 (5 bases). V shed 0 bases and J shed 9 bases, with 6 bases lying between them. Germline V gives CDR1 SGHDN, CDR2 FVKESK. The CDR3 length is 12 residues. In DNA form, the CDR3 reads TGTGCCAGCAGCCAAGACAGGGCTGAGCAGTTCTTC. Its translation: CASSQDRAEQFF.

The J gene is TRBJ1-2, the V gene TRBV9; 8 bases are shared with TRBD1. Germline CDR1 SGDLS, CDR2 YYNGEE. The CDR3 has 15 residues. After removal of 4 bases from V and 3 bases from J, the junction contained 8 bases not matched to a gene. The CDR3 here is CASSPLGTGDYGYTF. The CDR3 DNA reads as TGTGCCAGCAGCCCCCTTGGGACAGGAGACTATGGCTACACCTTC.

The chain has TRBV19 and TRBJ2-1, with TRBD1 matching over 9 bases. The junction had 4 bases not matched to a gene; V was cut back by 6 bases and J by 7 bases. CDR3 length: 13 amino acids. The germline CDR1 and CDR2 sequences are LNHDA and SQIVND (reference sequence). The CDR3 sequence is CASRQGAWNEQFF. The CDR3, as DNA: TGTGCCAGTAGACAGGGGGCATGGAATGAGCAGTTCTTC. Together with reference TRBV19 and TRBJ2-1, the CDR3 gives the full variable domain: DGGITQSPKYLFRKEGQNVTLSCEQNLNHDAMYWYRQDPGQGLRLIYYSQIVNDFQKGDIAEGYSVSREKKESFPLTVTSAQKNPTAFYLCASRQGAWNEQFFGPGTRLTVL.

The chain has TRBV19 and TRBJ1-1; TRBD1 is a possible D gene (6 bases). Germline V gives CDR1 LNHDA, CDR2 SQIVND (reference sequence). Trimming cost V 5 bases and J 4 bases, with 17 bases left between them. CDR3 length: 15 amino acids. This chain's CDR3 is CASSFWTALSTEAFF. In nucleotides, the CDR3 is TGTGCCAGTAGTTTTTGGACAGCCTTGAGCACTGAAGCTTTCTTT.

This chain connects TRBV28 to TRBJ1-2; D is possibly TRBD1 (5 bases). Trimming removed 2 bases at V and 4 bases at J, with 11 bases between. The germline CDR1 and CDR2 sequences are MDHEN and SYDVKM. This CDR3 region has 14 residues. CDR3 sequence (DNA): TGTGCCAGCAGTTTACCAGGGAGGGTCTATGGCTACACCTTC. Translation gives CASSLPGRVYGYTF.

This clone was observed a handful of times. CDR3 sequence (DNA): TGTGCCAGCAGCTTGAGGGGGATGTTAGGCTACGAGCAGTACTTC. It yields the protein CASSLRGMLGYEQYF. This chain uses TRBV5-6 with TRBJ2-7, with TRBD1 as a possible D gene (6 bases). The CDR3 consists of 15 residues. Germline V gives CDR1 SGHDT, CDR2 YYEEEE. Trimming pared 1 base from V and 3 bases from J, leaving 14 bases between.

The chain carries TRBV4-1 and TRBJ2-7, with TRBD2 matching 11 bases. This CDR3 is built from 16 residues. CDR1 and CDR2 from the germline V gene are MGHRA and YSYEKL. With V trimmed by 2 bases and J by 4 bases, 7 bases remained unmatched. The CDR3 is CASSQYGTSGVYEQYF. CDR3 bases: TGCGCCAGCAGCCAATACGGGACTAGCGGTGTTTACGAGCAGTACTTC.

The rearrangement joins TRBV10-3 to TRBJ1-1; the D is unclear. Trimming took 3 bases from V and 11 from J, leaving 16 bases between them. This CDR3 comprises 13 residues. Germline CDR1 ENHRY, CDR2 SYGVKD. The CDR3, as DNA: TGTGCCATCAGTGACCCCGGGGAAAATTGGGCTTTCTTT. The encoded protein is CAISDPGENWAFF.

The V and J genes are TRBV2 and TRBJ1-5, with a possible D match to TRBD1 (6 bases). The germline CDR1 and CDR2 sequences are SNHLY and FYNNEI. The V gene lost 5 bases and the J gene lost 4 bases, with 9 bases spanning the gap. The CDR3 is made up of 13 amino acids. CDR3 residues: CASSYQGNQPQHF. CDR3 sequence (DNA): TGTGCCAGCAGTTATCAGGGGAATCAGCCCCAGCATTTT.

The chain combines TRBV6-1 with TRBJ2-7, with TRBD1 identical over 10 bases. J lost 6 bases, V lost 6 bases, and 8 bases had no gene match. This CDR3 comprises 14 residues. Germline loops: CDR1 MNHNS, CDR2 SASEGT. The CDR3 coding sequence is TGTGCCAGCAGCGGGGACAGGGGTATGAGCGAGCAGTACTTC. Its translation is CASSGDRGMSEQYF.

The rearrangement uses TRBV2 and TRBJ1-5, with TRBD1 as a possible D gene (6 bases). Per germline, CDR1 SNHLY and CDR2 FYNNEI. The V end lost 6 bases, the J end lost 4 bases, and 10 bases lay between the germline ends. This CDR3 has 13 amino acids. The CDR3 nucleotides read TGTGCCAGCAGGTACAGGGATAATCAGCCCCAGCATTTT. Translation gives CASRYRDNQPQHF.

The genes are TRBV30 and TRBJ1-1; 7 positions match TRBD1. Trimming cost V 2 bases and J 5 bases; bases outside gene matches: 5. The CDR3 is 13 residues long. Per the germline V gene, CDR1 is GTSNPN and CDR2 is SVGIG (reference sequence). CDR3 in DNA: TGTGCCTGGAGTTCAGGGGGTGGTACTGAAGCTTTCTTT. Its protein product is CAWSSGGGTEAFF.

This clone was found a few times. The genes are TRBV2 and TRBJ2-2, with no clear D. V was pared by 8 bases and J by 7 bases, with 11 bases between. The CDR3 totals 12 residues. Germline assignment: CDR1 SNHLY and CDR2 FYNNEI. The CDR3 DNA reads TGTGCCAGCGATATTGGAGTCGGGGAGCTGTTTTTT. Translated: CASDIGVGELFF. The whole variable domain, remainder taken from reference TRBV2 and TRBJ2-2, is EPEVTQTPSHQVTQMGQEVILRCVPISNHLYFYWYRQILGQKVEFLVSFYNNEISEKSEIFDDQFSVERPDGSNFTLKIRSTKLEDSAMYFCASDIGVGELFFGEGSRLTVL.

The rearrangement uses TRBV10-3 and TRBJ1-1; TRBD1 matches at 7 bases. The CDR3 runs to 14 residues. With V trimmed by 4 bases and J by 1 base, 3 bases remained unmatched. The germline V gene has CDR1 ENHRY and CDR2 SYGVKD. CDR3 sequence (DNA): TGTGCCATCAGTGTGACAGGGAAGAACACTGAAGCTTTCTTT. Translation: CAISVTGKNTEAFF.

The gene calls are TRBV19 and TRBJ2-1, with TRBD2 matching 11 bases. Germline V gene lookup returns CDR1 LNHDA and CDR2 SQIVND (reference sequence). With V trimmed by 9 bases and J by 6 bases, 13 bases remained unmatched. This CDR3 comprises 16 residues. The CDR3, as DNA: TGTGCCAGCAACACCTTACTAGCGGGAGACTCCAATGAGCAGTTCTTC. It codes for CASNTLLAGDSNEQFF. Together with reference TRBV19 and TRBJ2-1, the CDR3 gives the full variable domain: DGGITQSPKYLFRKEGQNVTLSCEQNLNHDAMYWYRQDPGQGLRLIYYSQIVNDFQKGDIAEGYSVSREKKESFPLTVTSAQKNPTAFYLCASNTLLAGDSNEQFFGPGTRLTVL.

The chain employs TRBV2 and TRBJ1-2, with D tentatively TRBD1 (6 bases). The CDR3 has 13 amino acids. Germline loops: CDR1 SNHLY, CDR2 FYNNEI. Between the trimmed V and J ends, which lost 5 bases and 5 bases, there was a span of 12 bases. The CDR3 DNA reads as TGTGCCAGCAGTATCGATGGACAGTATGGCTACACCTTC. Residues: CASSIDGQYGYTF.

This clone was picked up a small number of times. The rearrangement links TRBV28 to TRBJ2-7; 9 nucleotides match TRBD1. Germline V gene data show CDR1 as MDHEN and CDR2 as SYDVKM. The CDR3 has 15 residues. V lost 6 bases to trimming and J lost 2 bases; unmatched junction nucleotides: 8. This chain's CDR3 is CASSRLTGGPYEQYF. In DNA, the CDR3 is TGTGCCAGCAGCCGACTAACAGGGGGCCCCTACGAGCAGTACTTC. The full variable domain, completed using reference TRBV28 and TRBJ2-7, is DVKVTQSSRYLVKRTGEKVFLECVQDMDHENMFWYRQDPGLGLRLIYFSYDVKMKEKGDIPEGYSVSREKKERFSLILESASTNQTSMYLCASSRLTGGPYEQYFGPGTRLTVT.

This clone was seen more than once but under ten times. The chain links TRBV14 to TRBJ2-7; TRBD1 aligns across 8 bases. Germline V lookup: CDR1 SGHDN, CDR2 FVKESK. With V trimmed by 3 bases and J by 3 bases, 16 bases remained unmatched. This CDR3 is built from 18 residues. The DNA of the CDR3 is TGTGCCAGCAGCCACCAAGTGATCGGATGGGACAGGAGCTACGAGCAGTACTTC. It specifies CASSHQVIGWDRSYEQYF.

This sequence joins TRBV7-6 and TRBJ2-7, with D possibly matching TRBD2 (5 bases). V was pared by 3 bases and J by 3 bases, with 12 bases between. The CDR3 is 14 residues long. Germline-derived CDR1 and CDR2 are SGHVS and FNYEAQ. The CDR3 is CASSLRATNYEQYF. CDR3 DNA sequence: TGTGCCAGCAGCTTGCGGGCAACCAACTACGAGCAGTACTTC. The complete variable domain, with remaining parts taken from reference TRBV7-6 and TRBJ2-7, reads GAGVSQSPRYKVTKRGQDVALRCDPISGHVSLYWYRQALGQGPEFLTYFNYEAQQDKSGLPNDRFSAERPEGSISTLTIQRTEQRDSAMYRCASSLRATNYEQYFGPGTRLTVT.

V and J are TRBV27 and TRBJ2-1, with 7 positions matching TRBD2. CDR1 is MNHEY, CDR2 SMNVEV, per germline (reference sequence). The CDR3 sequence is 14 residues long. The ends lost 3 bases at V and 6 bases at J; junction bases unmatched: 5. CDR3 amino acids: CASSFPAGRNEQFF. CDR3 nucleotide sequence: TGTGCCAGCAGTTTCCCAGCGGGACGCAATGAGCAGTTCTTC.